Following are 5 T cell receptor beta chains from one sample sequenced in a study of CD8+ T cells in alopecia areata. The treatment is: oral pan-JAK inhibitor, 5-10 mg twice daily. Extraction and reverse transcription of RNA yielded cDNA as the sequencing template. Some clones are missing from TCRdb's copy, which holds only in-frame ones; the method was immunoSEQ multiplex PCR. The table has 180,000 or so clones, 58% seen once; the top ten hold roughly 17%. Sequencing used CD4+ T cells sorted from blood, obtained at approximately week 56, from a patient treated with tofacitinib. The receptors stem from a human donor with alopecia areata.

A remark on this clone: Other DNA sequences from this sample encode an identical CDR3 as well. The V gene is TRBV11-3, the J gene TRBJ2-3, with 10 bases identical to TRBD2. After removal of 1 base from V and 1 base from J, the junction contained 2 bases not matched to a gene. CDR3 length: 16 amino acids. Germline V gives CDR1 SGHNT, CDR2 YENEEA. The CDR3 region is CASSLGTSGGTDTQYF. CDR3 nucleotides: TGTGCCAGCAGCTTAGGGACTAGCGGTGGCACAGATACGCAGTATTTT.

The chain uses TRBV30 and TRBJ2-3; D remains unclear. Germline V gene sequence: CDR1 GTSNPN, CDR2 SVGIG (reference sequence). V lost 3 bases, J lost 2 bases, and 9 bases lay in between. This CDR3 region has 13 residues. In DNA, the CDR3 is TGTGCCTGGAGGGTCGCGGCCACAGATACGCAGTATTTT. Protein product: CAWRVAATDTQYF.

CDR3 coding DNA: TGTGCCAGCAGGCCTCCGGGACAGGGGAACTATGGCTACACCTTC. Translating it yields CASRPPGQGNYGYTF. The rearrangement links TRBV6-5 to TRBJ1-2; 10 bases match TRBD1. The germline V gene has CDR1 MNHEY and CDR2 SVGAGI. This CDR3 comprises 15 residues. V lost 6 bases to trimming and J lost 2 bases; unmatched junction nucleotides: 6.

This clone came up a few times. This chain uses TRBV29-1 with TRBJ1-1; D ambiguous. Trimming took 4 bases from V and 7 from J, leaving 10 bases between them. CDR3 length: 11 amino acids. CDR1 is SQVTM, CDR2 ANQGSEA, per germline. CDR3 sequence: CSVVTSGEAFF. CDR3 DNA sequence: TGCAGCGTTGTCACCAGTGGTGAAGCTTTCTTT.

This clone was detected only a few times. V usage is TRBV30 and J usage is TRBJ2-5; D remains unclear. Germline V lookup: CDR1 GTSNPN, CDR2 SVGIG (reference sequence). V dropped 1 base and J dropped 5 bases, with 14 bases sitting between them. The CDR3 contains 14 residues. The chain's CDR3 is CAWSALPVRETQYF. The CDR3, as DNA: TGTGCCTGGAGTGCCCTCCCCGTCCGGGAGACCCAGTACTTC.